The 26 T cell receptor beta chains below come from one sample, sequenced in a study of cytomegalovirus exposure and HLA in healthy donors. Using immunoSEQ multiplex PCR, the repertoire was profiled, and TCRdb retains in-frame clones only, with some absent. The sample lists 150,000 to 200,000 clones, about three quarters occurring once. Sample: PBMCs. The receptors stem from a woman in her 30s in good health and CMV-seronegative.

The count of this clone is one. The chain links TRBV10-2 to TRBJ2-1; TRBD2 matches at 12 bases. J gave up 0 bases and V 8 bases, and 5 bases lay outside the gene matches. CDR1 is WSHSY and CDR2 is SAAADI in the germline V gene. The CDR3 contains 16 residues. The CDR3, as DNA: TGCGCCAGCGGAAGACTAGCGGGAGACTCCTACAATGAGCAGTTCTTC. Protein sequence: CASGRLAGDSYNEQFF.

The V call is TRBV5-1, the J call TRBJ2-1; D perhaps matches TRBD2 (7 bases). Germline V CDR1 and CDR2: SGHRS, YFSETQ. V lost 0 bases and J 8 bases, leaving 18 bases between the germline ends. The CDR3 is 16 residues long. CDR3 amino acids: CASSLVDRIRGDEQFF. The CDR3 bases are TGCGCCAGCAGCTTGGTCGACAGGATCCGGGGGGATGAGCAGTTCTTC.

The chain carries TRBV11-2 and TRBJ2-2; 7 nucleotides match TRBD2. The CDR3 has 15 amino acids. Per the germline V gene, CDR1 is SGHAT and CDR2 is FQNNGV. The trim removed 5 bases at V and 1 base at J, leaving 4 bases unmatched. In DNA, the CDR3 is TGTGCCAGCAGCAGAGCGGGGCTGAACACCGGGGAGCTGTTTTTT. Translation: CASSRAGLNTGELFF.

The chain is built from TRBV4-1 and TRBJ1-2; 7 bases agree with TRBD1. Trimming at V came to 0 bases and at J to 1 base, leaving 2 bases not matched to a gene. CDR1 is MGHRA, CDR2 YSYEKL, per germline. The CDR3 has 15 amino acids. The CDR3 DNA reads as TGCGCCAGCAGCCAAGAGGGACAGATTAACTATGGCTACACCTTC. It codes for CASSQEGQINYGYTF.

This chain links TRBV6-5 with TRBJ1-2, with 8 bases that match TRBD1. CDR1 is MNHEY, CDR2 SVGAGI, per germline. The J segment lost 0 bases and the V segment lost 3 bases, leaving 3 bases of the junction unmatched. The CDR3 is made up of 15 amino acids. CDR3 DNA: TGTGCCAGCAGTTATCGGACAGGGCCTAACTATGGCTACACCTTC. This encodes CASSYRTGPNYGYTF.

The chain combines TRBV6-1 with TRBJ1-4; D gene uncertain. Deletions cut 0 bases from V and 11 bases from J, with 7 bases between. The CDR3 length is 12 residues. Per germline, CDR1 MNHNS and CDR2 SASEGT. CDR3 sequence (DNA): TGTGCCAGCAGTGAAGCGTCGGGTAAACTGTTTTTT. Its translation is CASSEASGKLFF.

This clone was seen more than once but under ten times. V usage is TRBV6-1 and J usage is TRBJ1-2; the match to TRBD1 covers 9 bases. V trimming: 5 bases; J trimming: 3 bases; junction bases outside the gene matches: 4. Germline CDR1 and CDR2: MNHNS and SASEGT. The CDR3 runs to 14 residues. CDR3 coding DNA: TGTGCCAGCAGTTCACAGGGGGCTTACTATGGCTACACCTTC. Translated, it gives CASSSQGAYYGYTF.

This chain connects TRBV5-1 to TRBJ2-3, with 7 bases that match TRBD2. The germline CDR1 and CDR2 sequences are SGHRS and YFSETQ. CDR3 length: 12 amino acids. V lost 4 bases and J lost 6; bases outside the gene matches: 2. In DNA form, the CDR3 reads TGCGCCAGCAGCGTACTAGCGGATACGCAGTATTTT. Residues: CASSVLADTQYF.

The chain employs TRBV6-5 and TRBJ1-2, with 8 bases fitting TRBD1. Looked up from germline, CDR1 is MNHEY and CDR2 is SVGAGI. Trimming at V came to 5 bases and at J to 0 bases, leaving 5 bases not matched to a gene. There are 15 residues in the CDR3. CDR3 coding DNA: TGTGCCAGCAGTCAGGGGGCTTCGGCTAACTATGGCTACACCTTC. This codes for CASSQGASANYGYTF.

This clone was seen a handful of times. The chain employs TRBV6-1 and TRBJ2-7; D is possibly TRBD1 (7 bases). The germline CDR1 and CDR2 sequences are MNHNS and SASEGT. Trimming removed 6 bases at V and 9 bases at J, with 21 bases between. CDR3 size: 14 residues. The DNA for the CDR3 is TGTGCCAGCAGGCGGGACAGAACACGACGTGGGCAGTACTTC. Translated: CASRRDRTRRGQYF.

V and J are TRBV30 and TRBJ2-5, with D perhaps TRBD2 (7 bases). Per the germline V gene, CDR1 is GTSNPN and CDR2 is SVGIG (reference sequence). The length of the CDR3 is 15 residues. V was trimmed by 0 bases and J by 2 bases, leaving 13 bases between them. CDR3 residues: CAWSVGASGQETQYF. The CDR3 DNA reads TGTGCCTGGAGTGTGGGGGCTAGCGGACAAGAGACCCAGTACTTC.

Here the CDR3 DNA reads TGCAGTGCCCCCCTATTTTACGAGCAGTACTTC. It is translated as CSAPLFYEQYF. The chain employs TRBV20-1 and TRBJ2-7; D remains ambiguous. The CDR3 is made up of 11 amino acids. The V gene lost 6 bases and the J gene lost 4 bases, with 10 bases spanning the gap. Germline V gives CDR1 DFQATT, CDR2 SNEGSKA (reference sequence).

The chain combines TRBV4-1 with TRBJ2-7; tentative D call: TRBD1 (5 bases). This CDR3 spans 14 amino acids. V lost 4 bases and J lost 2, with 12 bases in between. Germline values: CDR1 MGHRA, CDR2 YSYEKL. In nucleotides, the CDR3 is TGCGCCAGCAGCCCTAACCAGGGCCCCTACGAGCAGTACTTC. As protein: CASSPNQGPYEQYF.

The J gene is TRBJ2-5, the V gene TRBV5-4; 7 nucleotides align to TRBD1. This CDR3 region has 14 residues. Germline-derived CDR1 and CDR2 are SGHNT and YYREEE (reference sequence). J lost 5 bases, V lost 3 bases, and 7 bases had no gene match. The chain's CDR3 is CASSSGQKVETQYF. CDR3 DNA: TGTGCCAGCAGCTCGGGACAGAAAGTGGAGACCCAGTACTTC.

The genes are TRBV4-2 and TRBJ2-5, with 8 bases fitting TRBD2. The CDR3 runs 17 residues. V trimming: 1 base; J trimming: 5 bases; junction bases outside the gene matches: 12. CDR1 and CDR2 (germline): LGHNA, YNFKEQ. The CDR3 here is CASSQGSSSGSGETQYF. The CDR3 bases are TGTGCCAGCAGCCAAGGGTCGTCTAGCGGGTCTGGGGAGACCCAGTACTTC.

The chain couples TRBV5-1 to TRBJ2-3; 8 bases agree with TRBD2. Germline values: CDR1 SGHRS, CDR2 YFSETQ. Losses at the gene ends were 3 bases for V and 6 bases for J; bases not matched to a gene: 9. CDR3 length: 15 residues. CDR3 sequence (DNA): TGCGCCAGCAGCTCCGGACTAGCCCAGCCCGATACGCAGTATTTT. It encodes CASSSGLAQPDTQYF.

The J gene is TRBJ2-3, the V gene TRBV27; D call uncertain. Between the trimmed V and J ends, which lost 5 bases and 3 bases, there was a span of 3 bases. The CDR3 spans 11 residues. In germline, CDR1 is MNHEY, CDR2 SMNVEV (reference sequence). The CDR3 nucleotides are TGTGCCAGCAGTCAAACAGATACGCAGTATTTT. Its protein product is CASSQTDTQYF.

The rearrangement uses TRBV6-5 and TRBJ2-2, with TRBD1 matching over 7 bases. CDR3 length: 15 amino acids. The J segment lost 0 bases and the V segment lost 6 bases, leaving 4 bases of the junction unmatched. The germline CDR1 and CDR2 sequences are MNHEY and SVGAGI. The DNA for the CDR3 is TGTGCCAGCAGCGCCGGACAGGCGAACACCGGGGAGCTGTTTTTT. Encoded protein: CASSAGQANTGELFF.

The CDR3 sequence: CSGKTGIGYEQYF. The CDR3 DNA sequence: TGCAGCGGGAAGACCGGGATAGGCTACGAGCAGTACTTC. V usage is TRBV29-1 and J usage is TRBJ2-7; weak D call: TRBD2 (5 bases). The germline CDR1 and CDR2 sequences are SQVTM and ANQGSEA. The CDR3 has 13 amino acids. V lost 7 bases, J lost 3 bases, and 16 bases lay in between.

In this sample, this clone turned up a few times. This chain connects TRBV7-3 to TRBJ2-5; D may be TRBD2 (6 bases). The CDR3 has 13 amino acids. V lost 5 bases, J lost 5 bases, and 12 bases lay in between. Germline CDR1 and CDR2: SGHTA and FQGTGA. CDR3 region: CASSGGFAETQYF. CDR3 DNA sequence: TGTGCCAGCAGCGGAGGGTTCGCGGAGACCCAGTACTTC.

The chain carries TRBV9 and TRBJ2-2, with 11 bases that match TRBD2. V shed 3 bases, J shed 7 bases, and the junction held 8 bases outside the gene matches. CDR3 length: 16 residues. The germline V gene has CDR1 SGDLS and CDR2 YYNGEE. The CDR3: CASSANSGRAFGELFF. CDR3 nucleotides: TGTGCCAGCAGCGCTAATAGCGGGAGGGCCTTCGGGGAGCTGTTTTTT.

This chain links TRBV5-1 with TRBJ2-5, with 7 bases matching TRBD2. From germline, CDR1 is SGHRS and CDR2 YFSETQ. With 0 bases clipped from V and 4 bases from J, the junction kept 6 bases outside the gene matches. The CDR3 consists of 15 residues. CDR3 coding DNA: TGCGCCAGCAGCTTGGGGGCTAGCGGCACAGAGACCCAGTACTTC. It translates to CASSLGASGTETQYF.

V and J are TRBV28 and TRBJ2-6; 8 bases map to TRBD2. CDR1 and CDR2 from the germline V gene are MDHEN and SYDVKM. The J segment lost 0 bases and the V segment lost 5 bases, leaving 3 bases of the junction unmatched. This CDR3 comprises 16 residues. The CDR3 sequence: CASSSGGFSGANVLTF. CDR3 nucleotides: TGTGCCAGCAGTAGCGGGGGCTTCTCTGGGGCCAACGTCCTGACTTTC.

J is TRBJ1-5 and V is TRBV2; D not resolved. The length of the CDR3 is 17 residues. Trimming took 5 bases from V and 0 from J, leaving 17 bases between them. Germline CDR1 reads SNHLY; CDR2 reads FYNNEI. DNA for the CDR3: TGTGCCAGCAGTTCCGACCGGGAGAGAATTAGCAATCAGCCCCAGCATTTT. This sequence encodes CASSSDRERISNQPQHF.

This sequence joins TRBV19 and TRBJ2-5; possibly TRBD2 for D (5 bases). This CDR3 has 14 residues. V gave up 3 bases and J gave up 4 bases, with 12 bases separating them. Looked up from germline, CDR1 is LNHDA and CDR2 is SQIVND (reference sequence). The CDR3, as DNA: TGTGCCAGTAGTATCGAGGGATCAGGAGAGACCCAGTACTTC. Translated, it gives CASSIEGSGETQYF.

CDR3 loop: CASSLRGARSNQPQHF. CDR3 nucleotides: TGTGCCAGCAGTTTGCGGGGAGCGAGGAGCAATCAGCCCCAGCATTTT. The chain uses TRBV28 and TRBJ1-5; D gene uncertain. The V gene lost 3 bases and the J gene lost 1 base, with 13 bases spanning the gap. CDR1 and CDR2 (germline): MDHEN, SYDVKM. CDR3 length equals 16 residues. The full variable domain, in which reference TRBV28 and TRBJ1-5 provide the parts outside the CDR3, is DVKVTQSSRYLVKRTGEKVFLECVQDMDHENMFWYRQDPGLGLRLIYFSYDVKMKEKGDIPEGYSVSREKKERFSLILESASTNQTSMYLCASSLRGARSNQPQHFGDGTRLSIL.